This is a list of T cell receptor beta chains from one sample in a study of blood T cell repertoires in COVID-19. The assay was immunoSEQ multiplex PCR, and TCRdb's table has in-frame clones only and misses some. The data contain about 310,000 clones, 80% to 90% of them singletons. Source material: PBMCs or T cells enriched from blood (not recorded which). These receptor sequences come from a man aged 25 to 45 who had recovered from COVID-19. CDR3s include the opening cysteine and the closing phenylalanine or tryptophan. D genes are given only for firm matches. Clone size is stated in some rows and not others, as once, few, many or a class when expanded.

d_call: TRBD2; j_call: TRBJ2-5; v_call: TRBV7-2; clone_size: NA; cdr3_nt: TGTGCCAGCAAAAAAAGGGCTAGCGGAGAGACCCAGTACTTC; cdr3_aa: CASKKRASGETQYF
d_call: TRBD1; j_call: TRBJ1-4; v_call: TRBV9; clone_size: NA; cdr3_nt: TGTGCCAGCAGCAGGGACAGGGGAAATGAAAAACTGTTTTTT; cdr3_aa: CASSRDRGNEKLFF
d_call: TRBD1; j_call: TRBJ1-4; v_call: TRBV18; clone_size: NA; cdr3_nt: TGTGCCAGCTCACCACGTCAGGACAGGGATGAAAAACTGTTTTTT; cdr3_aa: CASSPRQDRDEKLFF
d_call: TRBD2; j_call: TRBJ2-1; v_call: TRBV30; clone_size: NA; cdr3_nt: TGTGCCTGGAGTAAGGGGGCTAGCGGGGCAGGAGGGTTCTTC; cdr3_aa: CAWSKGASGAGGFF
d_call: NA; j_call: TRBJ1-2; v_call: TRBV27; clone_size: NA; cdr3_nt: TGTGCCAGCGGGGTGACAGAAGCGAACTATGGCTACACCTTC; cdr3_aa: CASGVTEANYGYTF
d_call: NA; j_call: TRBJ1-1; v_call: TRBV15; clone_size: NA; cdr3_nt: TGTGCCACCAGCTTCGACAGGAACACTGAAGCTTTCTTT; cdr3_aa: CATSFDRNTEAFF
d_call: NA; j_call: TRBJ1-2; v_call: TRBV3-1/TRBV3-2; clone_size: NA; cdr3_nt: TGTGCCAGCAGCCCTGGACTAACGGGTGGCTACACCTTC; cdr3_aa: CASSPGLTGGYTF
d_call: NA; j_call: TRBJ2-6; v_call: TRBV30; clone_size: NA; cdr3_nt: TGTGCCTGCCCGTCGGCTGGGGCCAACGTCCTGACTTTC; cdr3_aa: CACPSAGANVLTF
d_call: NA; j_call: TRBJ1-4; v_call: TRBV10-1; clone_size: NA; cdr3_nt: TGCGCCAGCAGTGAGGGAGGGGATGGAAAACTGTTTTTT; cdr3_aa: CASSEGGDGKLFF
d_call: NA; j_call: TRBJ2-7; v_call: TRBV6-5; clone_size: NA; cdr3_nt: TGTGCCAGCAGTTACTCGTTTGGACAGAAGGAATACGAGCAGTACTTC; cdr3_aa: CASSYSFGQKEYEQYF
d_call: NA; j_call: TRBJ1-2; v_call: TRBV19; clone_size: NA; cdr3_nt: TGTGCCAGTAGTAACAGTAACTATGGCTACACCTTC; cdr3_aa: CASSNSNYGYTF
d_call: TRBD2; j_call: TRBJ2-7; v_call: TRBV4-2; clone_size: NA; cdr3_nt: TGTGCCAGCAGCCAAGCTGCAAGTCGGCTAGCGGGGTCCTACGAGCAGTACTTC; cdr3_aa: CASSQAASRLAGSYEQYF
d_call: TRBD1; j_call: TRBJ1-2; v_call: TRBV9; clone_size: NA; cdr3_nt: TGTGCCAGCAGCGTAGCCCCCGGGGGACAGTTGAGTACTAACTATGGCTACACCTTC; cdr3_aa: CASSVAPGGQLSTNYGYTF
d_call: TRBD1; j_call: TRBJ1-2; v_call: TRBV27; clone_size: NA; cdr3_nt: TGTGCCAGCAGTTTATCACAGGGGGTGGTTTCCTATGGCTACACCTTC; cdr3_aa: CASSLSQGVVSYGYTF
d_call: TRBD1; j_call: TRBJ2-3; v_call: TRBV3-1/TRBV3-2; clone_size: once; cdr3_nt: TGTGCCAGCAGCCAAGATGGACAGGGCACAGATACGCAGTATTTT; cdr3_aa: CASSQDGQGTDTQYF
d_call: NA; j_call: TRBJ2-7; v_call: TRBV12-5; clone_size: NA; cdr3_nt: TGTGCTAGTGAACCCCCCGGTTCAGGTGGCGAGCAGTACTTC; cdr3_aa: CASEPPGSGGEQYF
d_call: NA; j_call: TRBJ1-1; v_call: TRBV30; clone_size: NA; cdr3_nt: TGTGCCTGGAGTGACTGGGGCAGGGCAAACACTGAAGCTTTCTTT; cdr3_aa: CAWSDWGRANTEAFF
d_call: NA; j_call: TRBJ2-3; v_call: TRBV7-8; clone_size: few; cdr3_nt: TGTGCCAGCAGCTTAGTATCGGGGGGCACAGATACGCAGTATTTT; cdr3_aa: CASSLVSGGTDTQYF
d_call: NA; j_call: TRBJ1-1; v_call: TRBV6-2/TRBV6-3; clone_size: NA; cdr3_nt: TGTGCCAGCAGCTCAACGGGCACTGAAGCTTTCTTT; cdr3_aa: CASSSTGTEAFF
d_call: NA; j_call: TRBJ2-7; v_call: TRBV6-5; clone_size: NA; cdr3_nt: TGTGCCAGCGGAACGGGACTCTCTGACTACGAGCAGTACTTC; cdr3_aa: CASGTGLSDYEQYF
d_call: TRBD1; j_call: TRBJ2-7; v_call: TRBV2; clone_size: NA; cdr3_nt: TGTGCCACCGTTCGACAGGGGATGGGCGAGCAGTACTTC; cdr3_aa: CATVRQGMGEQYF
d_call: TRBD1; j_call: TRBJ1-5; v_call: TRBV24-1; clone_size: NA; cdr3_nt: TGTGCCACCAGTGAGCCAGGGGGCGATCAGCCCCAGCATTTT; cdr3_aa: CATSEPGGDQPQHF
d_call: TRBD2; j_call: TRBJ2-5; v_call: TRBV5-1; clone_size: NA; cdr3_nt: TGCGCCAGCAGCGGCGGACTAGCGGGGGGTCAAGGGGAGACCCAGTACTTC; cdr3_aa: CASSGGLAGGQGETQYF
d_call: TRBD1; j_call: TRBJ1-2; v_call: TRBV4-2; clone_size: NA; cdr3_nt: TGTGCCAGCAGCCAAGAAGGACAGGGAAACTATGGCTACACCTTC; cdr3_aa: CASSQEGQGNYGYTF
d_call: NA; j_call: TRBJ1-1; v_call: TRBV27; clone_size: NA; cdr3_nt: TGTGCCAGCAGTCCCTCGGGGGGGAACACTGAAGCTTTCTTT; cdr3_aa: CASSPSGGNTEAFF
d_call: NA; j_call: TRBJ1-5; v_call: TRBV10-3; clone_size: NA; cdr3_nt: TGTGCCATCAGTGGACAGTTGGGCAATCAGCCCCAGCATTTT; cdr3_aa: CAISGQLGNQPQHF
d_call: TRBD1; j_call: TRBJ1-5; v_call: TRBV5-5; clone_size: NA; cdr3_nt: TGTGCCAGCAGCTTCCAGGGGGCCGGGCAGCCCCAGCATTTT; cdr3_aa: CASSFQGAGQPQHF
d_call: TRBD1; j_call: TRBJ1-1; v_call: TRBV23-1; clone_size: NA; cdr3_nt: TGCGCCAGCAGTCAACGAACCCCGAAGACGACAGGGATGACTGAAGCTTTCTTT; cdr3_aa: CASSQRTPKTTGMTEAFF
d_call: NA; j_call: TRBJ1-3; v_call: TRBV6-1; clone_size: NA; cdr3_nt: TGTGCCAGCAGTGAACAGGGAAAGTATGGAAACACCATATATTTT; cdr3_aa: CASSEQGKYGNTIYF
d_call: NA; j_call: TRBJ1-4; v_call: TRBV5-5; clone_size: NA; cdr3_nt: TGTGCCAGCAGCTTGACTGGGACGGCGGGGGAAAAACTGTTTTTT; cdr3_aa: CASSLTGTAGEKLFF
d_call: NA; j_call: TRBJ1-5; v_call: TRBV6-1; clone_size: NA; cdr3_nt: TGTGCCAGCAGTGGAGGTTGGGGCCGGGGCAATCAGCCCCAGCATTTT; cdr3_aa: CASSGGWGRGNQPQHF
d_call: NA; j_call: TRBJ2-7; v_call: TRBV3-1/TRBV3-2; clone_size: NA; cdr3_nt: TGTGCCAGCAGCCAAATCGGTAACGAGCAGTACTTC; cdr3_aa: CASSQIGNEQYF
d_call: NA; j_call: TRBJ2-5; v_call: TRBV11-2; clone_size: NA; cdr3_nt: TGTGCCAGCAGCCTCGGTCGGCAGCGGGAGACCCAGTACTTC; cdr3_aa: CASSLGRQRETQYF
d_call: NA; j_call: TRBJ2-7; v_call: TRBV5-1; clone_size: NA; cdr3_nt: TGCGCCAGCAGGCCTTCCCCTAGCGATTCCTACGAGCAGTACTTC; cdr3_aa: CASRPSPSDSYEQYF
d_call: TRBD2; j_call: TRBJ2-2; v_call: TRBV10-3; clone_size: NA; cdr3_nt: TGTGCCATCAGTGTTGGGGGGGGTAGTACCGGGGAGCTGTTTTTT; cdr3_aa: CAISVGGGSTGELFF
d_call: NA; j_call: TRBJ2-2; v_call: TRBV2; clone_size: NA; cdr3_nt: TGTGCCAGCAGTGCAACTACCGGGGAGCTGTTTTTT; cdr3_aa: CASSATTGELFF
d_call: NA; j_call: TRBJ1-2; v_call: TRBV13; clone_size: NA; cdr3_nt: TGTGCCAGCAGCTCCCCCCAGGGTGGCTATGGCTACACCTTC; cdr3_aa: CASSSPQGGYGYTF
d_call: NA; j_call: TRBJ2-1; v_call: TRBV24-1; clone_size: NA; cdr3_nt: TGTGCCACCAGCGACACTAGCTCCTACAATGAGCAGTTCTTC; cdr3_aa: CATSDTSSYNEQFF
d_call: NA; j_call: TRBJ2-1; v_call: TRBV9; clone_size: NA; cdr3_nt: TGTGCCAGCAGGGCCCCGGGGGTCAATAATGAGCAGTTCTTC; cdr3_aa: CASRAPGVNNEQFF
d_call: NA; j_call: TRBJ1-2; v_call: TRBV5-1; clone_size: NA; cdr3_nt: TGCGCCAGCAGCTTGGGAGGGGGAGACGGCTACACCTTC; cdr3_aa: CASSLGGGDGYTF
d_call: NA; j_call: TRBJ1-1; v_call: TRBV14; clone_size: NA; cdr3_nt: TGTGCCAGCAGCCCCGGCGGGGGGACTGAAGCTTTCTTT; cdr3_aa: CASSPGGGTEAFF
d_call: TRBD2; j_call: TRBJ2-5; v_call: TRBV4-1; clone_size: NA; cdr3_nt: TGCGCCAGCAGCCGGCGGGGGGCCGGCGAAGAGACCCAGTACTTC; cdr3_aa: CASSRRGAGEETQYF
d_call: NA; j_call: TRBJ2-1; v_call: TRBV6-4; clone_size: many; cdr3_nt: TGTGCCAGCAGTGACTCGACATTCAATGAGCAGTTCTTC; cdr3_aa: CASSDSTFNEQFF
d_call: NA; j_call: TRBJ1-6; v_call: TRBV10-3; clone_size: NA; cdr3_nt: TGTGCCATCAGCCCGGCAGGGTATGATTCACCCCTCCACTTT; cdr3_aa: CAISPAGYDSPLHF
d_call: NA; j_call: TRBJ2-3; v_call: TRBV30; clone_size: NA; cdr3_nt: TGTGCCTGGAGTGTAGGGGGGGCCGGCGATACGCAGTATTTT; cdr3_aa: CAWSVGGAGDTQYF
d_call: TRBD1; j_call: TRBJ1-5; v_call: TRBV19; clone_size: NA; cdr3_nt: TGTGCCAGTAGTGCCCAGGGACAGGGCAGGCAGCCCCAGCATTTT; cdr3_aa: CASSAQGQGRQPQHF
d_call: NA; j_call: TRBJ2-5; v_call: TRBV2; clone_size: NA; cdr3_nt: TGTGCCAGCAGTGAACGGGGTTCAGAGACCCAGTACTTC; cdr3_aa: CASSERGSETQYF
d_call: TRBD2; j_call: TRBJ2-3; v_call: TRBV27; clone_size: NA; cdr3_nt: TGTGCCAGCAGTCAGCGGGGGGGAAAAGATACGCAGTATTTT; cdr3_aa: CASSQRGGKDTQYF
d_call: TRBD1; j_call: TRBJ1-4; v_call: TRBV2; clone_size: NA; cdr3_nt: TGTGCCAGCAGTTTTTGGACAGGATCCGAACAGGGACTGTTTTTT; cdr3_aa: CASSFWTGSEQGLFF
d_call: NA; j_call: TRBJ1-4; v_call: TRBV2; clone_size: NA; cdr3_nt: TGTGCCAGCAGTGAATCAGGGGCCCTAAAACTGTTTTTT; cdr3_aa: CASSESGALKLFF
d_call: NA; j_call: TRBJ1-3; v_call: TRBV2; clone_size: NA; cdr3_nt: TGTGCCAGCAGTGAAACAGGGAATGGAGTCTCTGGAAACACCATATATTTT; cdr3_aa: CASSETGNGVSGNTIYF
d_call: TRBD2; j_call: TRBJ2-1; v_call: TRBV11-3; clone_size: NA; cdr3_nt: TGTGCCAGCAGCGCCGGGACTAGCGGGGGGGTGCACAATGAGCAGTTCTTC; cdr3_aa: CASSAGTSGGVHNEQFF
d_call: TRBD1; j_call: TRBJ1-1; v_call: TRBV29-1; clone_size: NA; cdr3_nt: TGCAGCGTTGAAGGAGTGGGACAGTGGGCTATGAACACTGAAGCTTTCTTT; cdr3_aa: CSVEGVGQWAMNTEAFF
d_call: TRBD1; j_call: TRBJ1-1; v_call: TRBV6-2/TRBV6-3; clone_size: NA; cdr3_nt: TGTGCCAGCAGTTATCTCAGGGGGCTCGGGAACACTGAAGCTTTCTTT; cdr3_aa: CASSYLRGLGNTEAFF
d_call: TRBD2; j_call: TRBJ2-7; v_call: TRBV2; clone_size: NA; cdr3_nt: TGTGCCAGCACTCCTAGCGGGGATCAATCCTACGAGCAGTACTTC; cdr3_aa: CASTPSGDQSYEQYF
d_call: TRBD2; j_call: TRBJ2-5; v_call: TRBV18; clone_size: NA; cdr3_nt: TGTGCCAGCTCACGGACTAGCGGGGGGGCAGAGACCCAGTACTTC; cdr3_aa: CASSRTSGGAETQYF
d_call: TRBD1; j_call: TRBJ1-1; v_call: TRBV6-2/TRBV6-3; clone_size: NA; cdr3_nt: TGTGCCAGCAGTTTCACTGGACAGGGTGGTAACACTGAAGCTTTCTTT; cdr3_aa: CASSFTGQGGNTEAFF